This passage covers 26 T cell receptor beta chains from one sample sequenced in a study of cytomegalovirus exposure and HLA in healthy donors. Researchers ran the PCR with 60 Vbeta and 13 Jbeta primers. The table came from immunoSEQ multiplex PCR; TCRdb's copy has only in-frame clones and leaves some out. The sample includes 150,000 to 200,000 clones, roughly 70% of them seen just once. The sequenced sample was PBMCs. These receptors were taken from a middle-aged woman in good health and CMV-seropositive.

This clone was counted a few times. The chain combines TRBV4-3 with TRBJ1-1, with D uncertain. This CDR3 spans 16 amino acids. The germline V and J ends were trimmed by 5 bases and 0 bases, with 16 bases remaining between them. Germline V CDR1 and CDR2: LGHNA, YSLEER. The CDR3 DNA reads TGCGCCAGCAGCACCTGGCCCGCGACAATGAACACTGAAGCTTTCTTT. It yields the protein CASSTWPATMNTEAFF.

The V and J genes are TRBV4-3 and TRBJ2-5; 8 bases line up with TRBD1. Germline CDR1 is LGHNA and CDR2 is YSLEER. V shed 3 bases, J shed 5 bases, and the junction held 8 bases outside the gene matches. The CDR3 loop spans 15 amino acids. This CDR3 reads CASSHSDRGAETQYF. CDR3 nucleotides: TGCGCCAGCAGCCATTCTGACAGGGGTGCGGAGACCCAGTACTTC.

As regards this clone: An end of the junction differs from the germline gene, which may be a read error. The rearrangement links TRBV9 to TRBJ2-2; 7 bases line up with TRBD1. The length of the CDR3 is 15 residues. In germline, CDR1 is SGDLS, CDR2 YYNGEE. The CDR3 region has the DNA TGTGCCGGCAGCGTAGACAGGGCGGACACCGGGGAGCTGTTTTTT. Translation: CAGSVDRADTGELFF.

Concerning this clone itself: Other DNA sequences in the sample encode the same CDR3. This rearrangement joins TRBV19 to TRBJ2-7, with 7 positions matching TRBD1. From germline, CDR1 is LNHDA and CDR2 SQIVND (reference sequence). The CDR3 is 16 amino acids. V was clipped by 5 bases and J by 7 bases; unmatched bases: 17. CDR3 bases: TGTGCCAGTAGTGGGCCCCGGGACAGCGACGTGGGAGAGCAGTACTTC. Translation: CASSGPRDSDVGEQYF.

The chain has TRBV4-2 and TRBJ2-3; weak D call: TRBD2 (5 bases). Trimming took 1 base from V and 4 from J, leaving 6 bases between them. Germline values: CDR1 LGHNA, CDR2 YNFKEQ. This CDR3 region has 13 residues. The CDR3 reads CASSQGTSDTQYF. CDR3 bases: TGTGCCAGCAGCCAAGGGACTTCAGATACGCAGTATTTT.

This clone was detected only a few times. V gene TRBV19 combines with J gene TRBJ2-7, with TRBD1 as a possible D gene (5 bases). CDR1 and CDR2 from the germline V gene are LNHDA and SQIVND (reference sequence). The CDR3 is 15 residues long. With 3 bases removed from V and 4 bases from J, the gap between germline ends came to 16 bases. CDR3 sequence: CASSIRQNPEYEQYF. The CDR3 bases are TGTGCCAGTAGTATTCGACAGAACCCAGAATACGAGCAGTACTTC.

This chain links TRBV28 with TRBJ1-1; D gene uncertain. The germline V gene has CDR1 MDHEN and CDR2 SYDVKM. Trimming removed 5 bases from V and 2 bases from J, with 6 bases in between. The CDR3 is 12 residues long. The chain's CDR3 is CASSLPNTEAFF. In DNA form, the CDR3 reads TGTGCCAGCAGTCTACCAAACACTGAAGCTTTCTTT.

The chain uses TRBV25-1 and TRBJ2-7; D may be TRBD2 (5 bases). V lost 5 bases, J lost 4 bases, and 15 bases lay in between. Germline V lookup: CDR1 MGHDK, CDR2 SYGVNS. This CDR3 has 14 residues. The CDR3 bases are TGTGCCAGCAGTAACCCGGGAAAGGGTTACGAGCAGTACTTC. This encodes CASSNPGKGYEQYF.

The CDR3 region is CASSQTGLLMGGELFF. In nucleotides, the CDR3 is TGTGCCAGCAGTCAAACGGGACTCCTGATGGGCGGGGAGCTGTTTTTT. The genes are TRBV7-3 and TRBJ2-2, with a tentative D call TRBD2 (6 bases). This CDR3 comprises 16 residues. The V end was cut by 6 bases, the J end by 7 bases, with 21 bases between. Looked up from germline, CDR1 is SGHTA and CDR2 is FQGTGA.

This chain joins TRBV15 and TRBJ1-5, with a tentative D call TRBD1 (6 bases). The germline V gene encodes CDR1 LNHNV and CDR2 YYDKDF (reference sequence). Trimming took 7 bases from V and 2 from J, leaving 9 bases between them. The CDR3 is made up of 13 amino acids. The CDR3 protein is CATTAGGNQPQHF. The CDR3 DNA reads as TGTGCCACCACGGCAGGGGGCAATCAGCCCCAGCATTTT. The variable domain in full, with the rest retrieved from reference TRBV15 and TRBJ1-5, is DAMVIQNPRYQVTQFGKPVTLSCSQTLNHNVMYWYQQKSSQAPKLLFHYYDKDFNNEADTPDNFQSRRPNTSFCFLDIRSPGLGDTAMYLCATTAGGNQPQHFGDGTRLSIL.

The V call is TRBV10-3, the J call TRBJ2-3, with TRBD2 matching over 9 bases. Germline CDR1 reads ENHRY; CDR2 reads SYGVKD. The junction had 4 bases not matched to a gene; V was cut back by 9 bases and J by 0 bases. CDR3 length: 14 residues. CDR3 DNA: TGTGCCATTCGGACTAGCGTCAGCACAGATACGCAGTATTTT. This translates into CAIRTSVSTDTQYF.

This clone was detected only a few times. This chain connects TRBV19 to TRBJ2-7; TRBD1 matches 7 bases. The CDR3 covers 13 residues. J was trimmed by 4 bases and V by 5 bases; bases with no gene match: 5. Germline V gene sequence: CDR1 LNHDA, CDR2 SQIVND (reference sequence). The CDR3 reads CASSRDRLYEQYF. The DNA of the CDR3 is TGTGCCAGTAGTCGGGACAGACTTTACGAGCAGTACTTC.

The chain joins TRBV19 to TRBJ1-1; D possibly corresponds to TRBD1 (5 bases). The CDR3 loop spans 12 amino acids. The germline V gene encodes CDR1 LNHDA and CDR2 SQIVND (reference sequence). Trimming left V 3 bases short and J 8 bases short, with 10 bases between. CDR3 residues: CASSMLQGEAFF. CDR3 DNA sequence: TGTGCCAGTAGTATGCTCCAGGGAGAAGCTTTCTTT.

This clone has more than one count but fewer than ten. The chain has TRBV6-5 and TRBJ2-2; D not certain. V was shortened by 0 bases and J by 2 bases, with 7 bases between the two germline ends. This CDR3 region has 15 residues. Germline values: CDR1 MNHEY, CDR2 SVGAGI. The CDR3: CASSYSGRNTGELFF. As DNA, the CDR3 is TGTGCCAGCAGTTACTCGGGCAGAAACACCGGGGAGCTGTTTTTT.

The V and J genes are TRBV5-1 and TRBJ2-5; D is possibly TRBD2 (6 bases). This CDR3 comprises 14 residues. Germline V gene lookup returns CDR1 SGHRS and CDR2 YFSETQ. Trimming stripped 5 bases from V and 4 bases from J, with 15 bases between. The CDR3 is CASSSFLEGETQYF. DNA of the CDR3: TGCGCCAGCAGTTCGTTCCTGGAGGGAGAGACCCAGTACTTC. The entire variable domain, with the rest obtained from reference TRBV5-1 and TRBJ2-5, is as follows: KAGVTQTPRYLIKTRGQQVTLSCSPISGHRSVSWYQQTPGQGLQFLFEYFSETQRNKGNFPGRFSGRQFSNSRSEMNVSTLELGDSALYLCASSSFLEGETQYFGPGTRLLVL.

The chain links TRBV19 to TRBJ2-4; D is undetermined. CDR3 size: 16 residues. Trimming stripped 5 bases from V and 2 bases from J, with 16 bases between. Germline CDR1 LNHDA, CDR2 SQIVND (reference sequence). In nucleotides, the CDR3 is TGTGCCAGTAGTCCTTGGCTTGCGGATCCCAAAAACATTCAGTACTTC. Translating it yields CASSPWLADPKNIQYF.

The chain combines TRBV6-5 with TRBJ1-2; the D is unclear. Trimming removed 4 bases at V and 4 bases at J, with 7 bases between. The length of the CDR3 is 12 residues. CDR1 MNHEY and CDR2 SVGAGI come from the germline V gene. The CDR3 region has the DNA TGTGCCAGCAGTTTCGACACCTATGGCTACACCTTC. Residues: CASSFDTYGYTF.

The chain joins TRBV6-5 to TRBJ2-1; the match to TRBD2 covers 7 bases. Germline trimming cut 0 bases from V and 8 bases from J; bases unmatched to any gene: 7. CDR1 and CDR2 (germline): MNHEY, SVGAGI. There are 15 residues in the CDR3. DNA of the CDR3: TGTGCCAGCAGTTACTCGTGGGGCGGGAGCGATGAGCAGTTCTTC. Translated, it gives CASSYSWGGSDEQFF.

The chain employs TRBV5-4 and TRBJ1-1, with a weak D call TRBD1 (5 bases). Germline V gives CDR1 SGHNT, CDR2 YYREEE (reference sequence). There are 15 residues in the CDR3. Trimming pared 0 bases from V and 6 bases from J, leaving 15 bases between. In DNA, the CDR3 is TGTGCCAGCAGCTTGGATGTATGGGGCGGGGCTGAAGCTTTCTTT. Protein product: CASSLDVWGGAEAFF. The full variable domain, with the rest looked up from reference TRBV5-4 and TRBJ1-1, is ETGVTQSPTHLIKTRGQQVTLRCSSQSGHNTVSWYQQALGQGPQFIFQYYREEENGRGNFPPRFSGLQFPNYSSELNVNALELDDSALYLCASSLDVWGGAEAFFGQGTRLTVV.

V usage is TRBV11-1 and J usage is TRBJ2-2, with D hard to call. Germline V gene lookup returns CDR1 SGHAT and CDR2 FQDESV (reference sequence). This CDR3 is 13 amino acids long. Deletions cut 5 bases from V and 6 bases from J, with 10 bases between. CDR3: CASSLPGSGELFF. In nucleotides, the CDR3 is TGTGCCAGCAGCCTTCCCGGGTCCGGGGAGCTGTTTTTT.

V gene TRBV19 combines with J gene TRBJ2-1; D is unclear. Trimming stripped 7 bases from V and 4 bases from J, with 11 bases between. Germline V gene data show CDR1 as LNHDA and CDR2 as SQIVND (reference sequence). This CDR3 has 13 amino acids. The CDR3 is CASKLENYNEQFF. The CDR3 DNA is TGTGCCAGTAAACTGGAGAATTACAATGAGCAGTTCTTC.

This clone has only a few counts. The V call is TRBV6-1, the J call TRBJ2-2, with 10 bases lining up with TRBD2. The CDR3 runs to 18 residues. Unmatched junction bases numbered 12, after V lost 0 bases and J lost 8 bases. Germline CDR1 and CDR2: MNHNS and SASEGT. The CDR3 protein is CASSEALQLAGVGGELFF. The CDR3 DNA sequence: TGTGCCAGCAGTGAAGCGCTTCAGCTAGCGGGAGTGGGGGGGGAGCTGTTTTTT.

V is TRBV18 and J is TRBJ1-2, with D hard to call. Germline CDR1 is KGHSH and CDR2 is LQKENI. CDR3 size: 14 residues. Deletions cut 2 bases from V and 13 bases from J, with 20 bases between. CDR3 region: CASSPDIAWSSCTF. The DNA of the CDR3 is TGTGCCAGCTCACCAGACATCGCCTGGTCCTCCTGCACCTTC.

The count of this clone is one. J is TRBJ1-2 and V is TRBV19, with a weak D call TRBD1 (5 bases). The V gene's germline CDR1 is LNHDA and CDR2 SQIVND (reference sequence). V was trimmed by 4 bases and J by 0 bases, leaving 6 bases between them. The length of the CDR3 is 13 residues. CDR3 region: CASSTTANYGYTF. Written as DNA, the CDR3 is TGTGCCAGTAGTACGACAGCTAACTATGGCTACACCTTC.

V usage is TRBV27 and J usage is TRBJ1-2; maybe TRBD1 (6 bases). V was pared by 0 bases and J by 2 bases, with 10 bases between. CDR3 length equals 15 residues. The germline CDR1 and CDR2 sequences are MNHEY and SMNVEV (reference sequence). This CDR3 is CASSLSVDRNYGYTF. The DNA of the CDR3 is TGTGCCAGCAGTTTATCCGTGGACAGAAACTATGGCTACACCTTC.

The chain combines TRBV9 with TRBJ1-1; 12 bases agree with TRBD1. Germline assignment: CDR1 SGDLS and CDR2 YYNGEE. The CDR3 length is 20 residues. Losses at the gene ends were 3 bases for V and 1 base for J; bases not matched to a gene: 16. CDR3 amino acids: CASSGGIRAGQGARNTEAFF. Written as DNA, the CDR3 is TGTGCCAGCAGCGGAGGTATCAGAGCGGGACAGGGGGCGCGGAACACTGAAGCTTTCTTT.